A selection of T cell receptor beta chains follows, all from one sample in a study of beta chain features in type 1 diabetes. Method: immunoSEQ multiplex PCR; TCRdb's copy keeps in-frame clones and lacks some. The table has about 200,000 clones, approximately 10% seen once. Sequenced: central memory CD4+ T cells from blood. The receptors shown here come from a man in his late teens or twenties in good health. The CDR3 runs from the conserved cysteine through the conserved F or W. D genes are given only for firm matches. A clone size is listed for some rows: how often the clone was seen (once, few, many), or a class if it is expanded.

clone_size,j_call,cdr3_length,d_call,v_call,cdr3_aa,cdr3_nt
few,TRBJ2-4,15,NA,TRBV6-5,CASSYSLGAKNIQYF,TGTGCCAGCAGTTACTCCTTAGGGGCCAAAAACATTCAGTACTTC
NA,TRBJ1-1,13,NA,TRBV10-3,CAISESVDTEAFF,TGTGCCATCAGTGAGTCGGTAGACACTGAAGCTTTCTTT
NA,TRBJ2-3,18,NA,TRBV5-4,CASSLAGGGVSSTDTQYF,TGTGCCAGCAGTTTGGCAGGAGGGGGAGTGAGTAGCACAGATACGCAGTATTTT
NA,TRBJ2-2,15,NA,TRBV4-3,CASSQDLSWTGELFF,TGCGCCAGCAGCCAAGATCTCAGCTGGACCGGGGAGCTGTTTTTT
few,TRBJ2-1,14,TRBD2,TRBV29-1,CSVYKLAGDNEQFF,TGCAGCGTTTATAAACTAGCGGGAGATAATGAGCAGTTCTTC
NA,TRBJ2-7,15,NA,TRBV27,CASSLLTPGTYEQYF,TGTGCCAGCAGTTTACTGACTCCGGGCACCTACGAGCAGTACTTC
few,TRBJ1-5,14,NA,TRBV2,CASSESGINQPQHF,TGTGCCAGCAGTGAATCAGGGATCAATCAGCCCCAGCATTTT
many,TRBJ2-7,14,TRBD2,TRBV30,CAWSPGLARLEQYF,TGTGCCTGGAGCCCGGGACTAGCGCGGCTAGAGCAGTACTTC
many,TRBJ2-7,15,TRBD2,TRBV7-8,CASSFSSGSRYEQYF,TGTGCCAGCAGCTTCAGTAGCGGGAGCCGTTACGAGCAGTACTTC
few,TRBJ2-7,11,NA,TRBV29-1,CSVGQGNEQYF,TGCAGCGTTGGCCAGGGCAACGAGCAGTACTTC
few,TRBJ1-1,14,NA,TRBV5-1,CASSLYRVDTEAFF,TGCGCCAGCAGCTTGTACAGGGTAGACACTGAAGCTTTCTTT
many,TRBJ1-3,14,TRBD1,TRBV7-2,CASSLVDRQGRAFF,TGTGCCAGCAGCTTAGTAGATAGACAGGGAAGAGCTTTTTTT
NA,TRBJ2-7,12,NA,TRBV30,CAWSQGSHEQYF,TGTGCCTGGAGCCAGGGTTCCCACGAGCAGTACTTC
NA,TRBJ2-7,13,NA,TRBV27,CASMPRGGYEQYF,TGTGCCAGCATGCCCAGGGGGGGCTACGAGCAGTACTTC
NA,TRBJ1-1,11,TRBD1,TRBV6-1,CASRTGVRAFF,TGTGCCAGTCGGACAGGGGTGAGAGCTTTCTTT
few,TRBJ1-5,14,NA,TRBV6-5,CASSSTYSNQPQHF,TGTGCCAGCAGTTCGACATATAGCAATCAGCCCCAGCATTTT
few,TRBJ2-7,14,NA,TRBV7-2,CASSHRDREYEQYF,TGTGCCAGCAGCCACCGGGACCGGGAATACGAGCAGTACTTC
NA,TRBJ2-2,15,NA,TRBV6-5,CASSGRDSNTGELFF,TGTGCCAGCAGTGGCCGGGACTCGAACACCGGGGAGCTGTTTTTT
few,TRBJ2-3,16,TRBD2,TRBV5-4,CASSEGLAASTDTQYF,TGTGCCAGCAGCGAGGGACTAGCGGCAAGCACAGATACGCAGTATTTT
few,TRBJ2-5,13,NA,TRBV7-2,CASSAQVGETQYF,TGTGCCAGCTCGGCTCAAGTGGGAGAGACCCAGTACTTC
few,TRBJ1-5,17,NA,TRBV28,CASSQKAGVVGNQPQHF,TGTGCCAGCAGCCAAAAAGCAGGGGTGGTCGGCAATCAGCCCCAGCATTTT
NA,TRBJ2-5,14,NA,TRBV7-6,CASRQRDGQMTQYF,TGTGCCAGCAGACAAAGGGACGGCCAAATGACCCAGTACTTC
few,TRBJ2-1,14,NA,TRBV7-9,CASSLAGSVPEQFF,TGTGCCAGCAGCTTAGCGGGATCGGTCCCCGAGCAGTTCTTC
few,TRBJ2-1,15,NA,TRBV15,CATSRDLARGNEQFF,TGTGCCACCAGCAGAGATCTCGCCCGGGGCAATGAGCAGTTCTTC
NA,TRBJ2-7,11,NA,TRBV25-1,CASSLTYEQYF,TGTGCCAGCAGTCTAACCTACGAGCAGTACTTC
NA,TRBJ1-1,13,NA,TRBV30,CAWSVRGSISAFF,TGTGCCTGGAGTGTACGGGGTTCTATATCGGCTTTCTTT
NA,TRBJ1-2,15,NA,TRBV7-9,CASSLDGEATYGYTF,TGTGCCAGCAGCCTCGACGGAGAGGCGACGTATGGCTACACCTTC
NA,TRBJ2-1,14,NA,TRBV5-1,CASSLQRGEDEQFF,TGCGCCAGCAGCTTGCAACGGGGAGAAGATGAGCAGTTCTTC
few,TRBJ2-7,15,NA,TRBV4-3,CASSQEGGTDYEQYF,TGCGCCAGCAGCCAAGAAGGCGGGACAGATTACGAGCAGTACTTC
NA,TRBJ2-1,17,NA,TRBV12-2,CASRLRKSGSSLDEQFF,TGTGCAAGTCGCCTAAGAAAAAGCGGGAGCAGTCTAGATGAGCAGTTCTTC
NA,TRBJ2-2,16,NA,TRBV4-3,CASSPLLSGAGGELFF,TGCGCCAGCAGCCCGCTACTTTCCGGGGCTGGCGGGGAGCTGTTTTTT
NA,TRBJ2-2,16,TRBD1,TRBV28,CASTTEGTANTGELFF,TGTGCCAGCACTACCGAGGGGACAGCGAACACCGGGGAGCTGTTTTTT
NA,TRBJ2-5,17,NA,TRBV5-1,CASSLEASGGIQETQYF,TGCGCCAGCAGCTTGGAAGCCAGCGGAGGGATCCAAGAGACCCAGTACTTC
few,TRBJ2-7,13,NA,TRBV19,CASSMGVNYEQYF,TGTGCCAGTAGTATGGGGGTGAACTACGAGCAGTACTTC
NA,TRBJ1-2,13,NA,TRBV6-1,CASSATTDNGYTF,TGTGCCAGCAGTGCGACGACAGATAATGGCTACACCTTC
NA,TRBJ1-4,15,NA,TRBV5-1,CASSLEARENEKLFF,TGCGCCAGCAGCTTGGAGGCCAGAGAGAATGAAAAACTGTTTTTT
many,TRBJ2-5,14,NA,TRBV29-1,CSAHLDTAGETQYF,TGCAGCGCACACCTCGACACCGCTGGGGAGACCCAGTACTTC
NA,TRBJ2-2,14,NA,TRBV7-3,CASSLLGNTGELFF,TGTGCCAGCAGTCTACTAGGGAACACCGGGGAGCTGTTTTTT
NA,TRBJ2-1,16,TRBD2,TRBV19,CASSMSGSGREDEQFF,TGTGCCAGTAGTATGTCGGGTAGCGGGAGGGAGGATGAGCAGTTCTTC
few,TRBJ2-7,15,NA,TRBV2,CASSEGNREYYEQYF,TGTGCCAGCAGTGAAGGGAACAGAGAGTACTACGAGCAGTACTTC
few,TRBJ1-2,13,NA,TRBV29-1,CSVGGRAGEGYTF,TGCAGCGTTGGGGGTCGTGCAGGGGAAGGCTACACCTTC
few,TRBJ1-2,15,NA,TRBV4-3,CASSQDTGFSYGYTF,TGCGCCAGCAGCCAAGATACGGGGTTTTCTTATGGCTACACCTTC
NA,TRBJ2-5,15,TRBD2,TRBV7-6,CASSSPSGTVETQYF,TGTGCCAGCAGCTCCCCTAGCGGGACTGTGGAGACCCAGTACTTC
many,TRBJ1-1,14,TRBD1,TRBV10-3,CAISAGTANTEAFF,TGTGCCATCAGCGCTGGGACAGCGAACACTGAAGCTTTCTTT
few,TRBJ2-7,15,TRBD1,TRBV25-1,CASSDQSRDSYEQYF,TGTGCCAGCAGTGACCAGAGCCGGGACAGCTACGAGCAGTACTTC
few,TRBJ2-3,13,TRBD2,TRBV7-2,CASSLREGDTQYF,TGTGCCAGCAGCTTAAGGGAGGGGGATACGCAGTATTTT